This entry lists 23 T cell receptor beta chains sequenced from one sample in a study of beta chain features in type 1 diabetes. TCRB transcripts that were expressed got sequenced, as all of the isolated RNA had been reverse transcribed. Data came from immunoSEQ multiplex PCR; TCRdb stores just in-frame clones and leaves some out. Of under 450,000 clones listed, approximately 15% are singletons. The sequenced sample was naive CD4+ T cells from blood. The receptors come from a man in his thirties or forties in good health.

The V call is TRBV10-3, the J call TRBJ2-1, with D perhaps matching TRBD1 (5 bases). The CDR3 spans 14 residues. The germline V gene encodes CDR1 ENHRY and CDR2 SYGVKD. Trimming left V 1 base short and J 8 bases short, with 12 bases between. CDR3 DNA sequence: TGTGCCATCAGTGAGTTGACACCAGGGTATGAGCAGTTCTTC. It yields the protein CAISELTPGYEQFF.

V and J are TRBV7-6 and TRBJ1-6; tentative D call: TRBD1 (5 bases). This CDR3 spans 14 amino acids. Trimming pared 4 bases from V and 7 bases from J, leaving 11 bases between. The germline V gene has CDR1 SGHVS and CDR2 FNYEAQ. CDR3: CASSSQGTNSPLHF. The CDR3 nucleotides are TGTGCCAGCAGCTCCCAAGGGACGAATTCACCCCTCCACTTT.

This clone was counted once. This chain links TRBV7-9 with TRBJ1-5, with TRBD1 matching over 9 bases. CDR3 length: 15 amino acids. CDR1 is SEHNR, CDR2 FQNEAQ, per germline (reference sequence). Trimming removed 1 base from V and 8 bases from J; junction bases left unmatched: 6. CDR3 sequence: CASSLGGQGPEPQHF. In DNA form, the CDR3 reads TGTGCCAGCAGCTTAGGGGGACAGGGACCGGAGCCCCAGCATTTT.

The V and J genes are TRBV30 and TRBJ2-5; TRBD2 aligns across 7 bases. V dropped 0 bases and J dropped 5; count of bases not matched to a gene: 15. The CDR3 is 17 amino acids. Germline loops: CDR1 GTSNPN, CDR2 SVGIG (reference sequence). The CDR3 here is CAWSVSGLAGVAETQYF. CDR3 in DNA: TGTGCCTGGAGTGTATCGGGCCTGGCGGGAGTTGCGGAGACCCAGTACTTC.

The CDR3 loop reads CASSLGGVNTEAFF. The CDR3 nucleotides read TGTGCCAGCAGCTTAGGTGGGGTGAACACTGAAGCTTTCTTT. J is TRBJ1-1 and V is TRBV7-2; D not resolved. The CDR3 length is 14 residues. Trimming shortened V by 1 base and J by 0 bases, and 6 bases separated the two germline ends. Per the germline V gene, CDR1 is SGHTA and CDR2 is FQGNSA.

CDR3 region: CAWSVGAGGYTF. The CDR3 DNA sequence: TGTGCCTGGAGTGTAGGAGCTGGTGGCTACACCTTC. The V gene is TRBV30, the J gene TRBJ1-2, with D uncertain. The CDR3 spans 12 residues. The germline gives CDR1 GTSNPN, CDR2 SVGIG (reference sequence). V lost 0 bases and J 7 bases, leaving 9 bases between the germline ends. Using reference TRBV30 and TRBJ1-2 for the parts outside the CDR3, the full variable domain is SQTIHQWPATLVQPVGSPLSLECTVEGTSNPNLYWYRQAAGRGLQLLFYSVGIGQISSEVPQNLSASRPQDRQFILSSKKLLLSDSGFYLCAWSVGAGGYTFGSGTRLTVV.

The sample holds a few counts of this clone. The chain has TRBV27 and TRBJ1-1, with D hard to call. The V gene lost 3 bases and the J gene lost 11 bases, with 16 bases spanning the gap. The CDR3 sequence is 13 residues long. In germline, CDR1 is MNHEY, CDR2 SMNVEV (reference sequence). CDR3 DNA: TGTGCCAGCAGTTTGGTTGGGTCGGGAACCGCTTTCTTT. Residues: CASSLVGSGTAFF.

CDR3 sequence reads: CAISGGGSGNNEQFF. The CDR3 DNA reads as TGTGCCATCAGTGGGGGTGGGAGTGGCAACAATGAGCAGTTCTTC. This rearrangement joins TRBV10-3 to TRBJ2-1, with TRBD2 as a possible D gene (5 bases). Germline lookup yields CDR1 ENHRY and CDR2 SYGVKD. The CDR3 totals 15 residues. The V and J ends lost 4 bases and 5 bases respectively, with 15 bases between them.

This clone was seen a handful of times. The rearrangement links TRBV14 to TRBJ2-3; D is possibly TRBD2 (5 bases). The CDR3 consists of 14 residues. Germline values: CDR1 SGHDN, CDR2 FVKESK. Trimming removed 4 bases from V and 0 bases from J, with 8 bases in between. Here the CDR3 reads CASSPRTSTDTQYF. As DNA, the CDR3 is TGTGCCAGCAGCCCCCGGACTAGCACAGATACGCAGTATTTT.

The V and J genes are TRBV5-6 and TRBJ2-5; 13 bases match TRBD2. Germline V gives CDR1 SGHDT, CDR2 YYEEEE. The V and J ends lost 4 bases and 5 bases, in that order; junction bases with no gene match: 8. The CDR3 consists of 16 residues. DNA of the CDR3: TGTGCCAGCAGCGGTACACTAGCGGGGGGGCTCGAGACCCAGTACTTC. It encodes CASSGTLAGGLETQYF.

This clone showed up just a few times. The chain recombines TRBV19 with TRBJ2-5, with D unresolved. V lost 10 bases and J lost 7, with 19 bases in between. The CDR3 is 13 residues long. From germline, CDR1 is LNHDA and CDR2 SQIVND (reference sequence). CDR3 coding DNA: TGTGCCATACCGAGGCTAGGTAGTTGGACCCAGTACTTC. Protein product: CAIPRLGSWTQYF.

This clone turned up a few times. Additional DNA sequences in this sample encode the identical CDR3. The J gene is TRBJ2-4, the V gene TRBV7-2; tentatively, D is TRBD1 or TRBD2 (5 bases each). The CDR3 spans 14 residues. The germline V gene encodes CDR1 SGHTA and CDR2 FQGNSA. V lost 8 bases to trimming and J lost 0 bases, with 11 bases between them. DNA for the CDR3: TGTGCCAGCGGTTTGGGGGTAGCCAAAAACATTCAGTACTTC. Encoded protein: CASGLGVAKNIQYF.

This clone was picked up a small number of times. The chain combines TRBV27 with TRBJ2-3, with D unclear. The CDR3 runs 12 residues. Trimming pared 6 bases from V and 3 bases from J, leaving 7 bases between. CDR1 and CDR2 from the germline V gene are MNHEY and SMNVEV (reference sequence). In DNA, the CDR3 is TGTGCCAGCAGCCAGCGTACAGATACGCAGTATTTT. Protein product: CASSQRTDTQYF.

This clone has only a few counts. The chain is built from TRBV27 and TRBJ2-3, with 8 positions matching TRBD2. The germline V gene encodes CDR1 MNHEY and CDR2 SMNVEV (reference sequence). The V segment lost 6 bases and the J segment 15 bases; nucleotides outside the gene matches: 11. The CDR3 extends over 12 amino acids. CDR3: CASRALAGLAYF. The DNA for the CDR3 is TGTGCCAGCAGGGCCCTTGCAGGACTAGCCTATTTT.

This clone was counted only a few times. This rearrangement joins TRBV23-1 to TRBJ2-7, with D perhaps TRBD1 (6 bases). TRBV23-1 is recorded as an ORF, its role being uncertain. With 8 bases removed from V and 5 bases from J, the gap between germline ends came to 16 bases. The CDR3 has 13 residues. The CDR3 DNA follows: TGCGCCAGCGCCCTCAGGGGAGAGGACGAGCAGTACGTC. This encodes CASALRGEDEQYV.

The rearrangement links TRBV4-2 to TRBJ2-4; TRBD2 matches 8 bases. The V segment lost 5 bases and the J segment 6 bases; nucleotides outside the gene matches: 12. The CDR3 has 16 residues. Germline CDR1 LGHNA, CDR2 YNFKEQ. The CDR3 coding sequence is TGTGCCAGCAGCTTCCGGAGCGGGAGCACCGTAAACATTCAGTACTTC. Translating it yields CASSFRSGSTVNIQYF.

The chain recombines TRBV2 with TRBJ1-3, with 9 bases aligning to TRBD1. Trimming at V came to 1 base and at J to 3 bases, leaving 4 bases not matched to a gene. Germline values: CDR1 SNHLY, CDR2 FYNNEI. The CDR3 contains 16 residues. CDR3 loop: CASSEGDRDYGNTIYF. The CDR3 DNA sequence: TGTGCCAGCAGTGAAGGGGACAGGGATTATGGAAACACCATATATTTT.

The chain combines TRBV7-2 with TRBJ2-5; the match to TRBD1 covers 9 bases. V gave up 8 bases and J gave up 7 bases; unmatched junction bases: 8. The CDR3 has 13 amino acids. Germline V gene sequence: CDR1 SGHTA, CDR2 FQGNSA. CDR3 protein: CASRGTGKTTQYF. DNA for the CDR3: TGTGCCAGCCGGGGGACAGGGAAGACGACCCAGTACTTC.

The CDR3 protein is CASSRTQNTEAFF. The CDR3 nucleotides read TGTGCCAGCAGCCGGACACAGAACACTGAAGCTTTCTTT. The chain combines TRBV7-9 with TRBJ1-1; the D gene is possibly TRBD1 (5 bases). Trimming pared 5 bases from V and 1 base from J, leaving 8 bases between. There are 13 residues in the CDR3. CDR1 and CDR2 (germline): SEHNR, FQNEAQ (reference sequence).

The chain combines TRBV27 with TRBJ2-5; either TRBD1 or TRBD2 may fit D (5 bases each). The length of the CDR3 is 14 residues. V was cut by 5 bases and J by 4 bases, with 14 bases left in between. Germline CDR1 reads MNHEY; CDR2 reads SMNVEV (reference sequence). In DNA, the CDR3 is TGTGCCAGCAGTCCTAATCAGGGACGAGAGACCCAGTACTTC. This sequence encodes CASSPNQGRETQYF.

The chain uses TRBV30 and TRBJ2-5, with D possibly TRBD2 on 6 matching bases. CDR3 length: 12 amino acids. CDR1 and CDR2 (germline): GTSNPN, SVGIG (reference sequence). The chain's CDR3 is CAYAGTSKTQYF. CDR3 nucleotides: TGTGCGTACGCCGGGACTTCGAAGACCCAGTACTTC.

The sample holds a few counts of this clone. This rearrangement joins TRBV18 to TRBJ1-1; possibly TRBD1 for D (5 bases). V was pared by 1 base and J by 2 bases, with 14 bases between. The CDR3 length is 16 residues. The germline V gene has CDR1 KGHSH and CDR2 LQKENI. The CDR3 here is CASSPLPLDTNTEAFF. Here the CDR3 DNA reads TGTGCCAGCTCACCACTTCCCCTGGACACTAACACTGAAGCTTTCTTT.

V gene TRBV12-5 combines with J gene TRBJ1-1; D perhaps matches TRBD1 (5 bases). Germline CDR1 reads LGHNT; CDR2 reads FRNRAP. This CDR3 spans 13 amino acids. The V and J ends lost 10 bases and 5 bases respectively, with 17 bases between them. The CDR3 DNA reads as TGTGCTACCGGCAGGGATTCAAGAACTGAAGCTTTCTTT. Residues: CATGRDSRTEAFF. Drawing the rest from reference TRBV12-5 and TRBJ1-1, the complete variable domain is DARVTQTPRHKVTEMGQEVTMRCQPILGHNTVFWYRQTMMQGLELLAYFRNRAPLDDSGMPKDRFSAEMPDATLATLKIQPSEPRDSAVYFCATGRDSRTEAFFGQGTRLTVV.